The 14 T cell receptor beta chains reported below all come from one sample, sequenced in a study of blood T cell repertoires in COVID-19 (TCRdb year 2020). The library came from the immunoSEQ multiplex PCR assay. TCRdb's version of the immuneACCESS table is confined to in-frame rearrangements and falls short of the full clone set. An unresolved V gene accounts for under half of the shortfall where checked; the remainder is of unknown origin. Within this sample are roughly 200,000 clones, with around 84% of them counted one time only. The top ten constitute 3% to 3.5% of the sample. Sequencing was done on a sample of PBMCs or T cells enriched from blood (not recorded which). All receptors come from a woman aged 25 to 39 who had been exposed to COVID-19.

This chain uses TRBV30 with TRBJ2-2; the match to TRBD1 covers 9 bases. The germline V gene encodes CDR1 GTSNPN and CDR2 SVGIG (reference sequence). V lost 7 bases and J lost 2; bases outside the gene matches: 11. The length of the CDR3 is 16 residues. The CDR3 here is CASPMDRGRNTGELFF. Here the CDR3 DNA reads TGTGCCTCCCCTATGGACAGGGGAAGAAACACCGGGGAGCTGTTTTTT.

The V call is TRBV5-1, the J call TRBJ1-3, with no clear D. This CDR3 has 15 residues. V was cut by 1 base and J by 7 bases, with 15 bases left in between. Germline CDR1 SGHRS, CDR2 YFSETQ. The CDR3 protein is CASSLNLGRSNTIYF. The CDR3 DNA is TGCGCCAGCAGCTTGAATCTCGGTAGGAGCAACACCATATATTTT.

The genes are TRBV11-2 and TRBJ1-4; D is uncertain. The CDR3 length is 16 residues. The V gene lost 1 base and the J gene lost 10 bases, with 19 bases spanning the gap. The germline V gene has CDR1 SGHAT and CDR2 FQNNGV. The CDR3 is CASSLVSRTNDGKLFF. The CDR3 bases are TGTGCCAGCAGCTTAGTCTCCCGGACTAATGACGGAAAACTGTTTTTT.

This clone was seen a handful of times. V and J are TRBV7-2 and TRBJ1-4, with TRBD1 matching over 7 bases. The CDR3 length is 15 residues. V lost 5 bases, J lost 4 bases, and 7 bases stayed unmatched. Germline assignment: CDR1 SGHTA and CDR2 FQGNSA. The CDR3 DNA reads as TGTGCCAGCAGCCAACCGGGACAGAGTAATGAAAAACTGTTTTTT. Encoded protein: CASSQPGQSNEKLFF.

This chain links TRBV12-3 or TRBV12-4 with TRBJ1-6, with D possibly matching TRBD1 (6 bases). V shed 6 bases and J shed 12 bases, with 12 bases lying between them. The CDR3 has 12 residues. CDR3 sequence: CASSQKGGPLHF. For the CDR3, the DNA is TGTGCCAGCAGCCAGAAAGGGGGACCCCTCCACTTT.

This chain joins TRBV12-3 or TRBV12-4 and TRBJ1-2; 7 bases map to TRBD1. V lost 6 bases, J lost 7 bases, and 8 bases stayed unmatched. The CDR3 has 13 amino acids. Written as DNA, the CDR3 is TGTGCCAGCAGCGAGGACAGGTCGACTGGCTACACCTTC. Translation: CASSEDRSTGYTF.

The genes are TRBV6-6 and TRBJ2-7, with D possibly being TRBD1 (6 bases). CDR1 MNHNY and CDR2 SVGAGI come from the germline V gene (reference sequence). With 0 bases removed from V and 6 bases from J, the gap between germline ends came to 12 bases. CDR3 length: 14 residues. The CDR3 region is CASSYSTAGVEQYF. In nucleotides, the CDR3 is TGTGCCAGCAGTTACTCCACCGCAGGGGTCGAGCAGTACTTC.

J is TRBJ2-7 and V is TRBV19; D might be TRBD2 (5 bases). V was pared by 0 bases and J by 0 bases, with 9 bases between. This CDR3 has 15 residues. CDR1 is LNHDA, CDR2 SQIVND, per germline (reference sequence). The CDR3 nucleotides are TGTGCCAGTAGTATAGATCTAGGGAGCTCCTACGAGCAGTACTTC. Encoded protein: CASSIDLGSSYEQYF.

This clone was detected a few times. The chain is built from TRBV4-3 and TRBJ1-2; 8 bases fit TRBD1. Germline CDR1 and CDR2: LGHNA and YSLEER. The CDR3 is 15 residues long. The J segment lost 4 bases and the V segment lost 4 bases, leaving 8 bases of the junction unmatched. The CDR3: CASSPGQGPGYGYTF. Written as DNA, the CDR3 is TGCGCCAGCAGCCCTGGACAGGGACCGGGCTATGGCTACACCTTC.

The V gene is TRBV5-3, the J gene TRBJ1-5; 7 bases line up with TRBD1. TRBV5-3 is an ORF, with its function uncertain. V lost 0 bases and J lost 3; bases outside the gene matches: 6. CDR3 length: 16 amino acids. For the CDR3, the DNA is TGTGCCAGAAGCTTGGTGAGGGGACAGATCAATCAGCCCCAGCATTTT. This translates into CARSLVRGQINQPQHF.

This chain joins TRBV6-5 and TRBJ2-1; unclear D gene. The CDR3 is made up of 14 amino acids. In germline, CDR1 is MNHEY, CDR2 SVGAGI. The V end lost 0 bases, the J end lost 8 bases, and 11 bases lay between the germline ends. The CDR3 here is CASSYSLPSDEQFF. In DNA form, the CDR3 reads TGTGCCAGCAGTTACTCGCTCCCCAGCGATGAGCAGTTCTTC.

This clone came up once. CDR3 loop: CASSEATSGTGELFF. The CDR3 region has the DNA TGTGCCAGCAGCGAGGCTACTAGCGGTACCGGGGAGCTGTTTTTT. The chain employs TRBV7-9 and TRBJ2-2, with TRBD2 identical over 8 bases. V lost 5 bases, J lost 5 bases, and 7 bases stayed unmatched. Per germline, CDR1 SEHNR and CDR2 FQNEAQ (reference sequence). The CDR3 consists of 15 residues.

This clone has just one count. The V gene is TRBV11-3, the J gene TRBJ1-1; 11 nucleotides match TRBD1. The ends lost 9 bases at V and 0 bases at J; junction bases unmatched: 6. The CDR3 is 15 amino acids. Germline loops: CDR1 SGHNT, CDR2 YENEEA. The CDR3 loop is CARRTGGWVNTEAFF. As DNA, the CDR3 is TGTGCCAGACGGACAGGGGGCTGGGTGAACACTGAAGCTTTCTTT.

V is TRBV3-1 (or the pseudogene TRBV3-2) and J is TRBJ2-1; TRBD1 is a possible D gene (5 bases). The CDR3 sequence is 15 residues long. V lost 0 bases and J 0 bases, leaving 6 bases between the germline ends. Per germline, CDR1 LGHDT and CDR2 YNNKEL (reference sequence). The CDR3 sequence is CASSQDQGSYNEQFF. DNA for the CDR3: TGTGCCAGCAGCCAAGATCAGGGCTCCTACAATGAGCAGTTCTTC.